This T cell receptor beta chain was profiled in a study of T cells in Graves' hyperthyroidism and ophthalmopathy. Overall study findings and caveats: Also found in blood were most expanded thyroid clonotypes above 0.001.

Trimming stripped 3 bases from V and 4 bases from J, with 7 bases between. This CDR3 has 13 residues. Among the patients, aged 18 to 65, hyperthyroidism was newly diagnosed and had lasted under 2 months. Uncontrolled infections, other autoimmune diseases, pregnancy or lactation led to exclusion of patients. Amplification of TCR beta CDR3 regions used RNA as the template. Using the HTBI primer set, a first-round RT-PCR was run on the TCR CDR3. Each CDR3 protein is one row after TCRdb ran MiXCR on the multiplex PCR reads. The sample lists 300,000 to 450,000 distinct CDR3 sequences; more than 11% were seen once. This clonotype showed up many times. Its antigen is currently unknown.

Sequencing used blood. This clonotype originated in a woman aged 55-75 years with Graves' hyperthyroidism. The rearrangement uses TRBV12-3 or TRBV12-4 and TRBJ1-3, with a possible D match to TRBD1 (6 bases). In DNA, the CDR3 is TGTGCCAGCAGTTTCACAGGGGGAAACACCATATATTTT. This codes for CASSFTGGNTIYF.